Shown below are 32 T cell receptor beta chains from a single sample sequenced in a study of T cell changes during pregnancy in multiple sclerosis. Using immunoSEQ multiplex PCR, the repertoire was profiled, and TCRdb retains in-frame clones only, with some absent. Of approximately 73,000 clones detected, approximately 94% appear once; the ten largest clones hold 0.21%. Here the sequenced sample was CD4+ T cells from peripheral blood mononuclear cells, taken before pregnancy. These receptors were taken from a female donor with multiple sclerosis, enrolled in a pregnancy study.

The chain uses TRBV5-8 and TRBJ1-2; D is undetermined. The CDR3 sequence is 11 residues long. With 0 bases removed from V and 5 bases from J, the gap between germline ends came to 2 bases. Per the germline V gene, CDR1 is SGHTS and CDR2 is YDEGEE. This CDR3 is CASSLVYGYTF. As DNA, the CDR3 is TGTGCCAGCAGCTTGGTATATGGCTACACCTTC.

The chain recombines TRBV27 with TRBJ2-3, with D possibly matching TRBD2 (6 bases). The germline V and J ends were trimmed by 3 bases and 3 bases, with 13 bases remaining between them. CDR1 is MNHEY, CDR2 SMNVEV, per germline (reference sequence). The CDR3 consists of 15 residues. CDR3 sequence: CASSFGGRGTDTQYF. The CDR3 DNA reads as TGTGCCAGCAGTTTTGGAGGGAGAGGGACAGATACGCAGTATTTT.

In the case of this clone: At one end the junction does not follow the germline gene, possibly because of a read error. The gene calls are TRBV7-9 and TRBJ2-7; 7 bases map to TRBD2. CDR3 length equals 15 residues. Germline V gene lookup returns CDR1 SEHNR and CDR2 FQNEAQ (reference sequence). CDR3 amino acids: CASSFFGGESSEQYF. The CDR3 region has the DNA TGTGCCAGCAGCTTTTTTGGGGGGGAATCCTCCGAGCAGTACTTC. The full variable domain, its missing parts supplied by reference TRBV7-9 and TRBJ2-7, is DTGVSQNPRHKITKRGQNVTFRCDPISEHNRLYWYRQTLGQGPEFLTYFQNEAQLEKSRLLSDRFSAERPKGSFSTLEIQRTEQGDSAMYLCASSFFGGESSEQYFGPGTRLTVT.

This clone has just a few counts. CDR3 in amino acids: CASSKQGGYGYTF. The CDR3, as DNA: TGTGCCAGCAGCAAACAGGGGGGCTATGGCTACACCTTC. The chain joins TRBV6-5 to TRBJ1-2, with 8 bases fitting TRBD1. The CDR3 loop spans 13 amino acids. Germline lookup yields CDR1 MNHEY and CDR2 SVGAGI. The J segment lost 4 bases and the V segment lost 6 bases, leaving 4 bases of the junction unmatched.

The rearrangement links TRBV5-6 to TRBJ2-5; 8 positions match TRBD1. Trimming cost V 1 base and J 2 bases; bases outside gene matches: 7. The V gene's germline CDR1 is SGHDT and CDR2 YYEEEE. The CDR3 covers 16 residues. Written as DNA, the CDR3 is TGTGCCAGCAGCTTGAGCAGGGGGCAGGGTCAAGAGACCCAGTACTTC. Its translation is CASSLSRGQGQETQYF. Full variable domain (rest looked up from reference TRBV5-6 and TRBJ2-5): DAGVTQSPTHLIKTRGQQVTLRCSPKSGHDTVSWYQQALGQGPQFIFQYYEEEERQRGNFPDRFSGHQFPNYSSELNVNALLLGDSALYLCASSLSRGQGQETQYFGPGTRLLVL.

As DNA, the CDR3 is TGTGCCAGCTCAACTTCCCGACAGGCGGCCTACGAGCAGTACTTC. Translation gives CASSTSRQAAYEQYF. V gene TRBV18 combines with J gene TRBJ2-7, with TRBD1 as a possible D gene (6 bases). V lost 5 bases to trimming and J lost 2 bases, with 16 bases between them. The CDR3 length is 15 residues. CDR1 KGHSH and CDR2 LQKENI come from the germline V gene.

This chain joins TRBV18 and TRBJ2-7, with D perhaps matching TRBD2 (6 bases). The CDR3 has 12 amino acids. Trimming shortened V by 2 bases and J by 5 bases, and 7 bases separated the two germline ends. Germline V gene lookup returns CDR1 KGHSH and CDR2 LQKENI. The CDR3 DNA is TGTGCCAGCTCACCAGGCGGGGACGAGCAGTACTTC. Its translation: CASSPGGDEQYF.

This CDR3 reads CASSIAGTDTQYF. The DNA of the CDR3 is TGCGCCAGCAGCATAGCGGGCACAGATACGCAGTATTTT. The genes are TRBV5-1 and TRBJ2-3; D is possibly TRBD2 (6 bases). The CDR3 is made up of 13 amino acids. Per germline, CDR1 SGHRS and CDR2 YFSETQ. V was pared by 4 bases and J by 1 base, with 7 bases between.

This CDR3 reads CAHTPGIHSGNTIYF. Written as DNA, the CDR3 is TGTGCCCACACGCCAGGGATCCACTCTGGAAACACCATATATTTT. The chain employs TRBV30 and TRBJ1-3; tentatively, D is TRBD1 (5 bases). V was trimmed by 8 bases and J by 0 bases, leaving 17 bases between them. Germline CDR1 is GTSNPN and CDR2 is SVGIG (reference sequence). The CDR3 length is 15 residues.

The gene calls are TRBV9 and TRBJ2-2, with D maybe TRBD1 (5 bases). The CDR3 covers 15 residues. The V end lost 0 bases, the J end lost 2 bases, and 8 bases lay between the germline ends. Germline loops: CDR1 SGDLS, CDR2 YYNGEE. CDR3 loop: CASSVAGHNTGELFF. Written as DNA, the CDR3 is TGTGCCAGCAGCGTAGCAGGACATAACACCGGGGAGCTGTTTTTT.

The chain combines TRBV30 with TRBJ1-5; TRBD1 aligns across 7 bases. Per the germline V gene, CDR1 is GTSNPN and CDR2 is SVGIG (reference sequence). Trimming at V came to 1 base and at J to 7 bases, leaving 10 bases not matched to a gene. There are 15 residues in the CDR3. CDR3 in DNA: TGTGCCTGGAGTGGAAGTGGACAGGTAGGGCAGCCCCAGCATTTT. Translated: CAWSGSGQVGQPQHF.

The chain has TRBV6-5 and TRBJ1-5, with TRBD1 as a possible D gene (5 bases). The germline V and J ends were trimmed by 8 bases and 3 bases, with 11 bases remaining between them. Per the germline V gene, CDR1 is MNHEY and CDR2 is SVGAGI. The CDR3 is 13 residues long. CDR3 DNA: TGTGCCAGCCGAAAGGGGAACAATCAGCCCCAGCATTTT. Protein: CASRKGNNQPQHF.

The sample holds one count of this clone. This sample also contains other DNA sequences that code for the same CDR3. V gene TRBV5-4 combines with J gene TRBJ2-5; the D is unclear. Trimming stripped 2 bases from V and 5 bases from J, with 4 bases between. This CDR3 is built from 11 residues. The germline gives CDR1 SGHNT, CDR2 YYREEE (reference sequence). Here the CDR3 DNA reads TGTGCCAGCAGCTTCGGGGAGACCCAGTACTTC. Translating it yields CASSFGETQYF.

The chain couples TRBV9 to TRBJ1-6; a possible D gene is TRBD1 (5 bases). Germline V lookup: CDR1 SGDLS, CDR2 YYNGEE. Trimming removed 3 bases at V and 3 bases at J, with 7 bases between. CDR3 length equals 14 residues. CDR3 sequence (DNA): TGTGCCAGCAGCGGGGGGGGCTATAATTCACCCCTCCACTTT. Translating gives CASSGGGYNSPLHF.

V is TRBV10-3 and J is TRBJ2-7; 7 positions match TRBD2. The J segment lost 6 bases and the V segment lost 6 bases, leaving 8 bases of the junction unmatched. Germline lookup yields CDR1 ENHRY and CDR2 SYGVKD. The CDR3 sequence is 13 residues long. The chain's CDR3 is CAIREPLASEQYF. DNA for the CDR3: TGTGCCATCAGGGAACCACTAGCGTCCGAGCAGTACTTC.

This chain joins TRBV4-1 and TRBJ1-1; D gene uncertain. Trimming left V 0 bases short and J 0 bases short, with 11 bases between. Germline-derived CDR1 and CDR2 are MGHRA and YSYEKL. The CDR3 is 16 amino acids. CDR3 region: CASSQDSTVLNTEAFF. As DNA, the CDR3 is TGCGCCAGCAGCCAAGATTCCACAGTACTGAACACTGAAGCTTTCTTT.

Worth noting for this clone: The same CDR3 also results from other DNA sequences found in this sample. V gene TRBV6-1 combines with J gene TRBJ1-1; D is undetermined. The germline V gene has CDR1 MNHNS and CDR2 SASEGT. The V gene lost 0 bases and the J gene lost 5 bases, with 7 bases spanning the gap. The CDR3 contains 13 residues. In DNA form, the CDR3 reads TGTGCCAGCAGTGAAGCCCGGGGAACTGAAGCTTTCTTT. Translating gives CASSEARGTEAFF.

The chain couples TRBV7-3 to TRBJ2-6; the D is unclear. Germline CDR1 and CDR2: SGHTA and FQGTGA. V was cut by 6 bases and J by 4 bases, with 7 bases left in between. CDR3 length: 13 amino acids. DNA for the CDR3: TGTGCCAGCAGGGCTCCGGGGGCCAACGTCCTGACTTTC. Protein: CASRAPGANVLTF.

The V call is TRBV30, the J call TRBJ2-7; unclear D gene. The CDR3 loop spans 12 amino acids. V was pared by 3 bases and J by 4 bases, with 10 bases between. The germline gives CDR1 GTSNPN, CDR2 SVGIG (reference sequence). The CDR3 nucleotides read TGTGCCTGGAGCCCCAGTCCTTACGAGCAGTACTTC. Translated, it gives CAWSPSPYEQYF.

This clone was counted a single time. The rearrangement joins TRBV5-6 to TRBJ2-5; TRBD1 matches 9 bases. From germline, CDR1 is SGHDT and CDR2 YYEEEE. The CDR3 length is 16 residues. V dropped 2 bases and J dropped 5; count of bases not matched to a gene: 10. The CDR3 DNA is TGTGCCAGCAGCTTTGGCTTTACAGGGGGCCTGGAGACCCAGTACTTC. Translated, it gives CASSFGFTGGLETQYF.

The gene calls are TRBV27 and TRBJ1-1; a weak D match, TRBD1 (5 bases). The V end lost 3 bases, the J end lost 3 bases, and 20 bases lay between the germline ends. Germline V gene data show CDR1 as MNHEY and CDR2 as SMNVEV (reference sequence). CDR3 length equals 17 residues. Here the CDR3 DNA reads TGTGCCAGCAGTTTTTCGAGCAGGGCCAACAGGCACACTGAAGCTTTCTTT. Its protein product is CASSFSSRANRHTEAFF.

The CDR3 bases are TGTGCCTGGAGTTCAGGGAAGCCGAATGAAAAACTGTTTTTT. This translates into CAWSSGKPNEKLFF. This chain links TRBV30 with TRBJ1-4; D perhaps matches TRBD1 (5 bases). The germline V gene has CDR1 GTSNPN and CDR2 SVGIG (reference sequence). The CDR3 runs to 14 residues. Trimming removed 2 bases from V and 5 bases from J, with 12 bases in between. The whole variable domain, filled in from reference TRBV30 and TRBJ1-4, reads SQTIHQWPATLVQPVGSPLSLECTVEGTSNPNLYWYRQAAGRGLQLLFYSVGIGQISSEVPQNLSASRPQDRQFILSSKKLLLSDSGFYLCAWSSGKPNEKLFFGSGTQLSVL.

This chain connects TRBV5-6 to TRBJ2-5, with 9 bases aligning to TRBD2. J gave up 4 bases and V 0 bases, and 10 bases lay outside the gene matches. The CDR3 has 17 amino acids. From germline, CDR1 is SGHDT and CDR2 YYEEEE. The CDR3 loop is CASSLGIAGGPRETQYF. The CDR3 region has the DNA TGTGCCAGCAGCTTGGGGATCGCGGGGGGGCCCCGAGAGACCCAGTACTTC.

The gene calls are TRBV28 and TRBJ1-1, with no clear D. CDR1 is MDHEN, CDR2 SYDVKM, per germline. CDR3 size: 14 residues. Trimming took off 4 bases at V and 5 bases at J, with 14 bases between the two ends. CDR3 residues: CASSSERWNTEAFF. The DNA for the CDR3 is TGTGCCAGCAGTTCCGAGCGGTGGAATACTGAAGCTTTCTTT.

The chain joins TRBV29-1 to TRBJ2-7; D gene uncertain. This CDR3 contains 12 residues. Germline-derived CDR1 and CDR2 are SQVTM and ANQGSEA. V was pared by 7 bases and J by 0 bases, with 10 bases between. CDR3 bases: TGCAGCGCCCGATCCAGCTCCTACGAGCAGTACTTC. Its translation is CSARSSSYEQYF.

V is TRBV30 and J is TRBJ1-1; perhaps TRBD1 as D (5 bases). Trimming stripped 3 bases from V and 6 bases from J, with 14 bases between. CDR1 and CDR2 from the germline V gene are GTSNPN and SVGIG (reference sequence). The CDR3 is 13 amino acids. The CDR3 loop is CAWRATVLSEAFF. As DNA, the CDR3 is TGTGCCTGGAGAGCGACAGTCCTTTCTGAAGCTTTCTTT.

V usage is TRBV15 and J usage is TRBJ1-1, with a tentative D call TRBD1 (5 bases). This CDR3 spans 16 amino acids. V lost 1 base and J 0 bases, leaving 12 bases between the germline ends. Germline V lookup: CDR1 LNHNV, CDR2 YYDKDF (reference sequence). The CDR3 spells CATSRVPGPVNTEAFF. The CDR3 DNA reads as TGTGCCACCAGCAGAGTCCCAGGGCCTGTGAACACTGAAGCTTTCTTT.

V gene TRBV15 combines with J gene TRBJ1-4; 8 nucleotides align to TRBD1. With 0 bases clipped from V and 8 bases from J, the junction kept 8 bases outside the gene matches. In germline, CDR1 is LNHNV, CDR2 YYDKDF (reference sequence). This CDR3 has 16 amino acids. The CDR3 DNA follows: TGTGCCACCAGCAGAGACCTTCAGGGGGCTGGGGAAAAACTGTTTTTT. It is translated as CATSRDLQGAGEKLFF.

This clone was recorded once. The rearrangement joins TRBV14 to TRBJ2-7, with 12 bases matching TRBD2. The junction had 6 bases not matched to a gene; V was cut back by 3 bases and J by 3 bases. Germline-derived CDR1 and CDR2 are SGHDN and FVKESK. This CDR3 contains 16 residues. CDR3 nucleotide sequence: TGTGCCAGCAGCCATACCGGACTAGCGGGGATCTACGAGCAGTACTTC. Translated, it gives CASSHTGLAGIYEQYF.

CDR3 amino acids: CASSEQEGKDWGYTF. DNA of the CDR3: TGTGCCAGCAGTGAACAGGAGGGAAAGGATTGGGGCTACACCTTC. The chain joins TRBV2 to TRBJ1-2; unclear D gene. The V gene lost 2 bases and the J gene lost 8 bases, with 18 bases spanning the gap. Per germline, CDR1 SNHLY and CDR2 FYNNEI. This CDR3 region has 15 residues.

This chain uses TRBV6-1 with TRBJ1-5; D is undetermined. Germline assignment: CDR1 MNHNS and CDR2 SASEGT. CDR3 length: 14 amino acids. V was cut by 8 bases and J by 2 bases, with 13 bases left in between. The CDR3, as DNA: TGTGCCAGCGGGGAGGGCTTGGGCAATCAGCCCCAGCATTTT. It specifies CASGEGLGNQPQHF.

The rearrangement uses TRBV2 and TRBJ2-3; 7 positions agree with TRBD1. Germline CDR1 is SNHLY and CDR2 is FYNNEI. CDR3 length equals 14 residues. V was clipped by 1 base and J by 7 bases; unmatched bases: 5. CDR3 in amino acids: CASSEDRDSHTQYF. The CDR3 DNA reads TGTGCCAGCAGTGAAGACCGGGACAGCCATACGCAGTATTTT.